This T cell receptor beta chain was retrieved from a study of blood T cells in healthy people across ages. A second PCR, run for 7 to 11 cycles, used a sample-barcoded 5' primer plus a J-beta primer mix. With 12 random nucleotides, a template-switch adaptor tagged each individual cDNA molecule. TCRdb passed the 5' RACE reads through MiXCR, listing each CDR3 protein once. This sample yields around 1,900,000 distinct CDR3 sequences, of which 39% are seen a single time; roughly 24% belongs to the top ten. The germline V gene has CDR1 SEHNR and CDR2 FQNEAQ (reference sequence). This CDR3 contains 12 residues. Study-wide results and limits: TCR beta diversity correlated strongly with naive T cell percentage. Among long-lived donors, naive CD4+ cells were more numerous and diversity higher than in aged donors.

This clonotype appeared a few times. Its antigen remains unidentified. Researchers report isolating at least 6 million PBMCs per sample. The receptor's source is a human donor in good health. Sample: blood. The chain has TRBV7-9 and TRBJ2-5; D unclear. The J call may be wrong; the DNA end is better matched by TRBJ2-7. The CDR3 here is CASSLAVAEQYF. CDR3 nucleotide sequence: TGTGCCAGCAGCCTCGCTGTCGCCGAGCAGTACTTC.